These T cell receptor beta chains were read from a single sample in a study of blood T cell repertoires in COVID-19. TCRdb's copy holds only in-frame clones and misses some; the assay was immunoSEQ multiplex PCR. The sample records 370,000 or so clones, 81% being singletons. The sample was peripheral blood. These receptors all come from a human donor with acute or convalescent COVID-19. The donor label of this sample is uncertain. Each CDR3 is given with its conserved first and last residue. The D gene is left open where the match is weak. Expanded clones get a size class; other rows say once, few or many, or leave the size out.

D gene: TRBD1; clone size: .; V gene: TRBV5-4; J gene: TRBJ1-1; CDR3 DNA: TGTGCCAGCAGCGACCACGGACAGGTCGGGACTGAAGCTTTCTTT; CDR3 protein: CASSDHGQVGTEAFF
D gene: .; clone size: .; V gene: TRBV6-5; J gene: TRBJ1-1; CDR3 DNA: TGTGCCAGCAGTTACTTTTATGGGAGGAATTTTGAAGCTTTCTTT; CDR3 protein: CASSYFYGRNFEAFF
D gene: .; clone size: .; V gene: TRBV15; J gene: TRBJ2-7; CDR3 DNA: TGTGCCACCAGCAGCCTAAGGACAGAGGGCGAGCAGTACTTC; CDR3 protein: CATSSLRTEGEQYF
D gene: TRBD1; clone size: .; V gene: TRBV5-4; J gene: TRBJ2-1; CDR3 DNA: TGTGCCAGCAGCGCAAGAGGACAGGGGGCTGATGAGCAGTTCTTC; CDR3 protein: CASSARGQGADEQFF
D gene: .; clone size: .; V gene: TRBV30; J gene: TRBJ1-1; CDR3 DNA: TGTGCCTGGGCCTCACAGAGAAACACTGAAGCTTTCTTT; CDR3 protein: CAWASQRNTEAFF
D gene: .; clone size: .; V gene: TRBV5-4; J gene: TRBJ2-2; CDR3 DNA: TGTGCCAGCAGCCTGGACGGGAACACCGGGGAGCTGTTTTTT; CDR3 protein: CASSLDGNTGELFF
D gene: .; clone size: .; V gene: TRBV29-1; J gene: TRBJ1-1; CDR3 DNA: TGCAGCGTAAAACCATCAGGTAACACTGAAGCTTTCTTT; CDR3 protein: CSVKPSGNTEAFF
D gene: TRBD1; clone size: .; V gene: TRBV6-6; J gene: TRBJ1-2; CDR3 DNA: TGTGCCAGCAGAACCACCGGGACAGCACAATATGGCTACACCTTC; CDR3 protein: CASRTTGTAQYGYTF
D gene: .; clone size: .; V gene: TRBV27; J gene: TRBJ1-1; CDR3 DNA: TGTGCCAGCAGTTTATCAAGGGGCTCGGGTGCTTTCTTT; CDR3 protein: CASSLSRGSGAFF
D gene: .; clone size: .; V gene: TRBV6-5; J gene: TRBJ1-3; CDR3 DNA: TGTGCCAGCAGTTGGCAGGCTGGAAACACCATATATTTT; CDR3 protein: CASSWQAGNTIYF
D gene: .; clone size: .; V gene: TRBV6-1; J gene: TRBJ1-6; CDR3 DNA: TGTGCCAGCAGTGAAGTCGGTAATTCACCCCTCCACTTT; CDR3 protein: CASSEVGNSPLHF
D gene: .; clone size: .; V gene: TRBV7-2; J gene: TRBJ1-2; CDR3 DNA: TGTGCCAGCTCGACAGCTATTTATGGCTACACCTTC; CDR3 protein: CASSTAIYGYTF
D gene: .; clone size: .; V gene: TRBV27; J gene: TRBJ2-2; CDR3 DNA: TGTGCCAGCAGTGTACTTAGCGGCACCGGGGAGCTGTTTTTT; CDR3 protein: CASSVLSGTGELFF
D gene: .; clone size: .; V gene: TRBV19; J gene: TRBJ1-1; CDR3 DNA: TGTGCCAGTAGCCCAGACAGAAGCACTGAAGCTTTCTTT; CDR3 protein: CASSPDRSTEAFF
D gene: .; clone size: .; V gene: TRBV12-3/TRBV12-4; J gene: TRBJ2-7; CDR3 DNA: TGTGCCAGCAGCCCCGGACAGAAGTACGGGCAGTACTTC; CDR3 protein: CASSPGQKYGQYF
D gene: .; clone size: .; V gene: TRBV27; J gene: TRBJ2-1; CDR3 DNA: TGTGCCACCCGGGAGACTAGCTCCTACAATGAGCAGTTCTTC; CDR3 protein: CATRETSSYNEQFF
D gene: TRBD2; clone size: .; V gene: TRBV4-1; J gene: TRBJ2-2; CDR3 DNA: TGCGCCAGCAGCCAGGGACTAGCGGGGGGGCGTGGGACCGGGGAGCTGTTTTTT; CDR3 protein: CASSQGLAGGRGTGELFF
D gene: TRBD2; clone size: .; V gene: TRBV7-8; J gene: TRBJ2-5; CDR3 DNA: TGTGCCAGCAGCTCCGGGACTAGCGGGGAATTTGAGACCCAGTACTTC; CDR3 protein: CASSSGTSGEFETQYF
D gene: TRBD1; clone size: few; V gene: TRBV5-6; J gene: TRBJ1-2; CDR3 DNA: TGTGCCAGCGAACGGGACAGGGACCTCTATGGCTACACCTTC; CDR3 protein: CASERDRDLYGYTF
D gene: .; clone size: .; V gene: TRBV5-6; J gene: TRBJ2-5; CDR3 DNA: TGTGCCAGCAGCCCCAGGGGCCCACAACGAGGGACCCAGTACTTC; CDR3 protein: CASSPRGPQRGTQYF
D gene: TRBD1; clone size: .; V gene: TRBV6-6; J gene: TRBJ1-2; CDR3 DNA: TGTGCCAGCCTCAGGGGGCGAGATGGCGCCTATGGCTACACCTTC; CDR3 protein: CASLRGRDGAYGYTF
D gene: TRBD1; clone size: few; V gene: TRBV2; J gene: TRBJ1-2; CDR3 DNA: TGTGCCAGCAGTGAAGACCAGACAGGGGGGTACTATGGCTACACCTTC; CDR3 protein: CASSEDQTGGYYGYTF
D gene: .; clone size: .; V gene: TRBV12-3/TRBV12-4; J gene: TRBJ2-7; CDR3 DNA: TGTGCCAGCAGTGTACAGGTCTACGAGCAGTACTTC; CDR3 protein: CASSVQVYEQYF
D gene: TRBD2; clone size: .; V gene: TRBV28; J gene: TRBJ2-2; CDR3 DNA: TGTGCCAGCAGTGTTTGGGGGTGCGGGGGGCCGGGAACCGGGGAGCTGTTTTTT; CDR3 protein: CASSVWGCGGPGTGELFF
D gene: .; clone size: .; V gene: TRBV19; J gene: TRBJ2-4; CDR3 DNA: TGTGCCAGTAGTATAGCAGGAGGCTGGGGTACCAAAAACATTCAGTACTTC; CDR3 protein: CASSIAGGWGTKNIQYF
D gene: .; clone size: once; V gene: TRBV18; J gene: TRBJ2-1; CDR3 DNA: TGTGCCAGCTCAACTACTAGCTTGACCTCCTACAATGAGCAGTTCTTC; CDR3 protein: CASSTTSLTSYNEQFF
D gene: .; clone size: .; V gene: TRBV7-9; J gene: TRBJ1-4; CDR3 DNA: TGTGCCAGTAGCGAAGTTACAGGGTCGTTTGCTAATGAAAAACTGTTTTTT; CDR3 protein: CASSEVTGSFANEKLFF
D gene: .; clone size: .; V gene: TRBV19; J gene: TRBJ1-2; CDR3 DNA: TGTGCCAGTAGTATCCGGGGGGGAATGGGCTATGGCTACACCTTC; CDR3 protein: CASSIRGGMGYGYTF
D gene: .; clone size: .; V gene: TRBV20-1; J gene: TRBJ2-1; CDR3 DNA: TGCAGTGCTGCCCCTAATATTGAGCAGTTCTTC; CDR3 protein: CSAAPNIEQFF
D gene: .; clone size: few; V gene: TRBV14; J gene: TRBJ1-6; CDR3 DNA: TGTGCCAGCAGCCCCCAGGCCCTATATAATTCACCCCTCCACTTT; CDR3 protein: CASSPQALYNSPLHF
D gene: .; clone size: once; V gene: TRBV25-1; J gene: TRBJ2-7; CDR3 DNA: TGTGCCAGCAGTGACAGGGCCCCCAACGAGCAGTACTTC; CDR3 protein: CASSDRAPNEQYF
D gene: .; clone size: .; V gene: TRBV6-5; J gene: TRBJ1-1; CDR3 DNA: TGTGCCAGCAGTCGGGAGTGGAAAAACACTGAAGCTTTCTTT; CDR3 protein: CASSREWKNTEAFF
D gene: TRBD1; clone size: .; V gene: TRBV6-5; J gene: TRBJ1-1; CDR3 DNA: TGTGCCAGCAGCCGCGGCAGGGGGCAAGCTTTCTTT; CDR3 protein: CASSRGRGQAFF
D gene: TRBD1; clone size: .; V gene: TRBV4-1; J gene: TRBJ1-4; CDR3 DNA: TGCGCCAGCAGCCAACGGACAGGGCGGGATGAAAAACTGTTTTTT; CDR3 protein: CASSQRTGRDEKLFF
D gene: .; clone size: .; V gene: TRBV3-1/TRBV3-2; J gene: TRBJ1-1; CDR3 DNA: TGTGCCAGCAGCACCCGAGGTGGGAGGAACACTGAAGCTTTCTTT; CDR3 protein: CASSTRGGRNTEAFF
D gene: .; clone size: few; V gene: TRBV19; J gene: TRBJ1-1; CDR3 DNA: TGTGCCAGTACTGAACGGGGGGAGAACACTGAAGCTTTCTTT; CDR3 protein: CASTERGENTEAFF
D gene: TRBD1; clone size: .; V gene: TRBV19; J gene: TRBJ2-3; CDR3 DNA: TGTGCCAGTAGTATTTGGGACAGGGAGTATACGCAGTATTTT; CDR3 protein: CASSIWDREYTQYF
D gene: .; clone size: .; V gene: TRBV2; J gene: TRBJ2-5; CDR3 DNA: TGTGCCAGCAATCGTGGGGTAGGAGGCCAAGAGACCCAGTACTTC; CDR3 protein: CASNRGVGGQETQYF
D gene: .; clone size: .; V gene: TRBV21-1; J gene: TRBJ1-6; CDR3 DNA: TGTGCCAGCAGCATCCGGGACAGCAAGGTTTCACCCCTCCACTTT; CDR3 protein: CASSIRDSKVSPLHF
D gene: .; clone size: .; V gene: TRBV18; J gene: TRBJ1-1; CDR3 DNA: TGTGCCAGCTCACGGACAGATAACACTGAAGCTTTCTTT; CDR3 protein: CASSRTDNTEAFF
D gene: .; clone size: .; V gene: TRBV7-2; J gene: TRBJ1-5; CDR3 DNA: TGTGCCAGCAGCTTTGTGTTTCAACAGCCCCAGCATTTT; CDR3 protein: CASSFVFQQPQHF
D gene: .; clone size: .; V gene: TRBV7-9; J gene: TRBJ1-4; CDR3 DNA: TGTGCCAGCAGCTTTGGGGGGAATTTGGAAAAACTGTTTTTT; CDR3 protein: CASSFGGNLEKLFF
D gene: TRBD2; clone size: .; V gene: TRBV7-8; J gene: TRBJ2-1; CDR3 DNA: TGTGCCAGCAGCTTACCCCGGCTAGCGGGGAATGAGCAGTTCTTC; CDR3 protein: CASSLPRLAGNEQFF
D gene: .; clone size: .; V gene: TRBV5-6; J gene: TRBJ2-7; CDR3 DNA: TGTGCCAGCAGCTCGACAGGATACGAGCAGTACTTC; CDR3 protein: CASSSTGYEQYF
D gene: TRBD1; clone size: .; V gene: TRBV18; J gene: TRBJ2-2; CDR3 DNA: TGTGCCAGCTCACCACTTAATACCGGGACAGGGATCCTATCCGGGGAGCTGTTTTTT; CDR3 protein: CASSPLNTGTGILSGELFF
D gene: .; clone size: .; V gene: TRBV4-1; J gene: TRBJ2-1; CDR3 DNA: TGCGCCAGCAGCCAAGATTCCCCAACCTTTAGTTATGAGCAGTTCTTC; CDR3 protein: CASSQDSPTFSYEQFF
D gene: .; clone size: once; V gene: TRBV7-2; J gene: TRBJ2-7; CDR3 DNA: TGTGCCAGCAGCTTAGCGGAGGGGGCGAGGAGTCAGTACTTC; CDR3 protein: CASSLAEGARSQYF
D gene: .; clone size: .; V gene: TRBV6-1; J gene: TRBJ2-4; CDR3 DNA: TGTGCCAGCAGTGCGATAGTGTCGGTAGCCAAAAACATTCAGTACTTC; CDR3 protein: CASSAIVSVAKNIQYF
D gene: .; clone size: few; V gene: TRBV3-1/TRBV3-2; J gene: TRBJ1-3; CDR3 DNA: TGTGCCAGCAGCCAAGGGGGAGGGGTCGGAAACACCATATATTTT; CDR3 protein: CASSQGGGVGNTIYF
D gene: TRBD1; clone size: .; V gene: TRBV11-2; J gene: TRBJ1-2; CDR3 DNA: TGTGCCAGCAGCTTGCAAACAGGGGGCTCTGGCTACACCTTC; CDR3 protein: CASSLQTGGSGYTF
D gene: .; clone size: .; V gene: TRBV5-6; J gene: TRBJ1-1; CDR3 DNA: TGTGCCAGCAGCTTGGAGGGCGGGACGAAACACACTGAAGCTTTCTTT; CDR3 protein: CASSLEGGTKHTEAFF
D gene: .; clone size: .; V gene: TRBV5-1; J gene: TRBJ1-2; CDR3 DNA: TGCGCCAGCAGCTTGAGCGGGTTTGGCTACACCTTC; CDR3 protein: CASSLSGFGYTF
D gene: TRBD1; clone size: .; V gene: TRBV30; J gene: TRBJ2-7; CDR3 DNA: TGTGCCTGGAGTGTTACCCGGACAGGGGTTGGCTACGAGCAGTACTTC; CDR3 protein: CAWSVTRTGVGYEQYF